The rows below give T cell receptor beta chains drawn from one sample of a study of blood T cell repertoires in COVID-19. Profiling relied on immunoSEQ multiplex PCR, and the TCRdb table lists in-frame clones only, not all of them. The table has approximately 250,000 clones, 92% seen once. The sample was peripheral blood. These receptors were collected from a man between 25 and 39 years old with COVID-19, enrolled during active disease. CDR3s include the opening cysteine and the closing phenylalanine or tryptophan. A D gene is named only where the DNA matches it firmly. Clone sizes are given selectively: once, few, many, or a class where the clone is expanded.

V,D,J,size,CDR3,DNA
TRBV7-9,TRBD1,TRBJ1-2,.,CASSLQGGTSFHGYTF,TGTGCCAGCAGCCTACAGGGGGGAACGTCCTTTCATGGCTACACCTTC
TRBV6-1,TRBD1,TRBJ1-2,.,CASSVGQGANLRYGYTF,TGTGCCAGCAGTGTTGGACAGGGGGCGAATTTACGGTATGGCTACACCTTC
TRBV29-1,TRBD1,TRBJ1-2,.,CSVEDRQGGEGYTF,TGCAGCGTTGAAGATCGACAGGGGGGGGAAGGCTACACCTTC
TRBV12-1,.,TRBJ2-7,.,CASSFAANRGILYEQYF,TGTGCCAGCAGCTTTGCAGCTAACAGGGGAATCCTCTACGAGCAGTACTTC
TRBV7-3,.,TRBJ2-1,.,CASSLDSGSYNEQFF,TGTGCCAGCAGCCTCGACAGCGGGTCCTACAATGAGCAGTTCTTC
TRBV30,TRBD1,TRBJ2-7,few,CAWNKGAHEQYF,TGTGCCTGGAATAAGGGGGCACACGAGCAGTACTTC
TRBV29-1,TRBD2,TRBJ2-2,.,CSVGEGTGELFF,TGCAGCGTTGGGGAGGGAACCGGGGAGCTGTTTTTT
TRBV27,.,TRBJ2-1,.,CASLGGSYNEQFF,TGTGCCAGCCTCGGGGGCTCCTACAATGAGCAGTTCTTC
TRBV5-1,TRBD1,TRBJ1-1,once,CASSLDRTGYPEAFF,TGCGCCAGCAGCTTGGACCGGACAGGGTATCCTGAAGCTTTCTTT
TRBV11-2,.,TRBJ1-3,.,CASSFDRPSGNTIYF,TGTGCCAGCAGCTTCGACAGGCCCTCTGGAAACACCATATATTTT
TRBV9,TRBD1,TRBJ1-2,.,CASSSGTGSGYTF,TGTGCCAGCAGCAGCGGGACAGGGAGTGGCTACACCTTC
TRBV2,.,TRBJ1-3,.,CASSSGLGNTIYF,TGTGCCAGCAGTTCCGGTCTGGGAAACACCATATATTTT
TRBV19,.,TRBJ1-1,.,CASSITGRRTEAFF,TGTGCCAGTAGTATAACAGGGAGAAGGACTGAAGCTTTCTTT
TRBV7-9,TRBD1,TRBJ1-2,.,CASSLGIQGVNRYGYTF,TGTGCCAGCAGCTTAGGAATACAGGGGGTAAACCGCTATGGCTACACCTTC
TRBV18,.,TRBJ1-2,.,CASSPSNGYTF,TGTGCCAGCTCACCGAGTAATGGCTACACCTTC
TRBV3-1/TRBV3-2,TRBD1,TRBJ1-2,.,CASSQVVPGTGWGGYTF,TGTGCCAGCAGCCAAGTAGTCCCCGGGACAGGGTGGGGTGGCTACACCTTC
TRBV5-1,.,TRBJ1-4,.,CASSFADRPDEKLFF,TGCGCCAGCAGCTTTGCGGACAGACCTGATGAAAAACTGTTTTTT
TRBV19,.,TRBJ2-2,.,CASSIDRRAKTGELFF,TGTGCCAGTAGTATAGATCGGCGGGCTAAGACCGGGGAGCTGTTTTTT
TRBV28,TRBD2,TRBJ2-7,.,CATDSGGTYEQYF,TGTGCCACGGATAGCGGGGGGACCTACGAGCAGTACTTC
TRBV12-3/TRBV12-4,.,TRBJ1-1,.,CASSLQGSTEAFF,TGTGCCAGCAGCCTACAGGGTAGCACTGAAGCTTTCTTT
TRBV25-1,.,TRBJ1-1,.,CASSTANTEAFF,TGTGCCAGCTCTACAGCGAACACTGAAGCTTTCTTT
TRBV4-1,.,TRBJ1-4,.,CASSQDPTRKLFF,TGCGCCAGCAGCCAAGATCCGACAAGGAAACTGTTTTTT
TRBV5-4,.,TRBJ2-7,.,CASSLESWPQVYEQYF,TGTGCCAGCAGCTTGGAATCGTGGCCTCAAGTCTACGAGCAGTACTTC
TRBV19,TRBD1,TRBJ1-3,.,CASRMGQDGNTIYF,TGTGCCAGTAGAATGGGACAGGACGGAAACACCATATATTTT
TRBV5-1,TRBD1,TRBJ1-5,few,CASSSTGGNQPQHF,TGCGCCAGCAGCTCGACAGGGGGAAATCAGCCCCAGCATTTT
TRBV29-1,.,TRBJ1-2,.,CSVTSGDYGYTF,TGCAGCGTGACCTCAGGGGACTATGGCTACACCTTC
TRBV24-1,TRBD2,TRBJ2-1,.,CATSDPSLAGGLQFF,TGTGCCACCAGTGATCCCTCCCTAGCGGGGGGGCTCCAGTTCTTC
TRBV9,.,TRBJ1-6,few,CASSIGDPTGSSPLHF,TGTGCCAGCAGCATCGGAGACCCCACTGGGAGTTCACCCCTCCACTTT